The 31 T cell receptor beta chains below come from one sample, sequenced in a study of blood T cell repertoires in COVID-19. Clones were sequenced by immunoSEQ multiplex PCR, and TCRdb holds only the in-frame ones, with some missing. The sample records 55,000 to 65,000 clones, roughly 87% being singletons. Input material: peripheral blood. The receptor source for this set is an elderly man in a cohort sampled during active COVID-19.

The chain links TRBV15 to TRBJ1-2; 10 bases match TRBD1. The junction had 6 bases not matched to a gene; V was cut back by 0 bases and J by 8 bases. The CDR3 sequence is 15 residues long. CDR1 LNHNV and CDR2 YYDKDF come from the germline V gene (reference sequence). The CDR3 sequence: CATSRELGQGLGYTF. In DNA form, the CDR3 reads TGTGCCACCAGCAGAGAATTGGGACAGGGGTTAGGCTACACCTTC.

The V and J genes are TRBV5-1 and TRBJ2-1; the match to TRBD2 covers 11 bases. V dropped 0 bases and J dropped 8; count of bases not matched to a gene: 7. Per the germline V gene, CDR1 is SGHRS and CDR2 is YFSETQ. This CDR3 contains 16 residues. CDR3 residues: CASSLARLAGFDEQFF. The CDR3 DNA reads as TGCGCCAGCAGCTTGGCGAGACTAGCGGGGTTTGATGAGCAGTTCTTC. The full variable domain, with the rest looked up from reference TRBV5-1 and TRBJ2-1, is KAGVTQTPRYLIKTRGQQVTLSCSPISGHRSVSWYQQTPGQGLQFLFEYFSETQRNKGNFPGRFSGRQFSNSRSEMNVSTLELGDSALYLCASSLARLAGFDEQFFGPGTRLTVL.

The rearrangement uses TRBV4-3 and TRBJ1-2; 12 bases match TRBD1. This CDR3 spans 15 amino acids. The germline V gene encodes CDR1 LGHNA and CDR2 YSLEER. Losses at the gene ends were 2 bases for V and 5 bases for J; bases not matched to a gene: 3. The CDR3, as DNA: TGCGCCAGCAGCCAACGGGACAGGGGGCGGTATGGCTACACCTTC. This codes for CASSQRDRGRYGYTF.

This clone has more than one count but fewer than ten. The CDR3 sequence is CASSSGQPQDTIYF. Here the CDR3 DNA reads TGTGCCAGCAGCTCGGGACAGCCCCAAGACACCATATATTTT. The gene calls are TRBV7-9 and TRBJ1-3, with 7 bases fitting TRBD1. The CDR3 runs 14 residues. From germline, CDR1 is SEHNR and CDR2 FQNEAQ (reference sequence). With V trimmed by 4 bases and J by 8 bases, 8 bases remained unmatched.

This sequence joins TRBV19 and TRBJ1-1; no reliable D call. Germline CDR1 LNHDA, CDR2 SQIVND (reference sequence). Trimming left V 8 bases short and J 0 bases short, with 7 bases between. The CDR3 is 12 amino acids. This chain's CDR3 is CASASVNTEAFF. The CDR3 DNA follows: TGTGCCAGTGCGTCGGTGAACACTGAAGCTTTCTTT.

This chain uses TRBV20-1 with TRBJ2-5; 7 nucleotides match TRBD1. Germline trimming cut 4 bases from V and 8 bases from J; bases unmatched to any gene: 4. CDR1 is DFQATT and CDR2 is SNEGSKA in the germline V gene (reference sequence). The CDR3 runs to 11 residues. CDR3 protein: CSATRQGTQYF. The DNA for the CDR3 is TGCAGTGCTACGAGACAGGGAACCCAGTACTTC.

V is TRBV5-4 and J is TRBJ2-3; TRBD2 aligns across 8 bases. The CDR3 spans 16 residues. Germline V CDR1 and CDR2: SGHNT, YYREEE (reference sequence). V shed 0 bases, J shed 1 base, and the junction held 4 bases outside the gene matches. The CDR3 DNA follows: TGTGCCAGCAGCTTGGCCGCGGGAGGAGGCACAGATACGCAGTATTTT. Amino acid sequence: CASSLAAGGGTDTQYF.

The V gene is TRBV5-1, the J gene TRBJ2-2; a possible D gene is TRBD2 (6 bases). Germline V gene data show CDR1 as SGHRS and CDR2 as YFSETQ. The CDR3 sequence is 15 residues long. Trimming left V 3 bases short and J 0 bases short, with 9 bases between. The CDR3 loop is CASSSGTANTGELFF. In nucleotides, the CDR3 is TGCGCCAGCAGCTCCGGGACTGCGAACACCGGGGAGCTGTTTTTT. Supplemented by reference TRBV5-1 and TRBJ2-2, the full variable domain reads KAGVTQTPRYLIKTRGQQVTLSCSPISGHRSVSWYQQTPGQGLQFLFEYFSETQRNKGNFPGRFSGRQFSNSRSEMNVSTLELGDSALYLCASSSGTANTGELFFGEGSRLTVL.

The chain uses TRBV3-1 (or the pseudogene TRBV3-2) and TRBJ2-3; 14 bases are shared with TRBD2. The germline V gene has CDR1 LGHDT and CDR2 YNNKEL (reference sequence). This CDR3 is 15 amino acids long. J was trimmed by 4 bases and V by 6 bases; bases with no gene match: 3. In DNA, the CDR3 is TGTGCCAGCAGTGGGACTAGCGGGAGCGCAGATACGCAGTATTTT. Translating it yields CASSGTSGSADTQYF.

The chain employs TRBV19 and TRBJ1-1, with D perhaps matching TRBD1 (5 bases). Germline CDR1 is LNHDA and CDR2 is SQIVND (reference sequence). V lost 3 bases, J lost 1 base, and 12 bases lay in between. The CDR3 extends over 15 amino acids. CDR3 protein: CASSISAGWNTEAFF. DNA of the CDR3: TGTGCCAGTAGTATCTCGGCAGGGTGGAACACTGAAGCTTTCTTT.

About this clone: The junction departs from germline at one end; a sequencing error may be responsible. J is TRBJ1-4 and V is TRBV19; 8 bases align to TRBD1. The germline V gene encodes CDR1 LNHDA and CDR2 SQIVND (reference sequence). This CDR3 spans 15 amino acids. CDR3 in amino acids: CASGDRSLRNQKLFF. The DNA of the CDR3 is TGTGCCAGTGGGGACAGGAGCCTTCGTAATCAAAAACTGTTTTTT.

About this clone: Other DNA sequences in the sample encode the same CDR3. The CDR3 bases are TGCAGCGTTGACGGACAGGGGAACTATGGCTACACCTTC. Protein: CSVDGQGNYGYTF. V gene TRBV29-1 combines with J gene TRBJ1-2; 9 bases agree with TRBD1. The CDR3 contains 13 residues. Germline assignment: CDR1 SQVTM and CDR2 ANQGSEA. V gave up 3 bases and J gave up 2 bases; unmatched junction bases: 1.

This rearrangement joins TRBV5-4 to TRBJ1-1; 9 positions match TRBD1. The germline V gene has CDR1 SGHNT and CDR2 YYREEE (reference sequence). This CDR3 is 14 amino acids long. Germline trimming cut 3 bases from V and 4 bases from J; bases unmatched to any gene: 4. The CDR3 is CASSSGQGRTEAFF. CDR3 nucleotide sequence: TGTGCCAGCAGCTCTGGACAGGGGCGCACTGAAGCTTTCTTT. The full variable domain, with the rest looked up from reference TRBV5-4 and TRBJ1-1, is ETGVTQSPTHLIKTRGQQVTLRCSSQSGHNTVSWYQQALGQGPQFIFQYYREEENGRGNFPPRFSGLQFPNYSSELNVNALELDDSALYLCASSSGQGRTEAFFGQGTRLTVV.

V usage is TRBV2 and J usage is TRBJ2-1; TRBD2 agrees at 9 bases. Germline-derived CDR1 and CDR2 are SNHLY and FYNNEI. CDR3 length: 13 amino acids. The ends lost 7 bases at V and 4 bases at J; junction bases unmatched: 2. The CDR3 loop is CASNSGSYNEQFF. The CDR3 DNA reads as TGTGCCAGCAATAGCGGGAGTTACAATGAGCAGTTCTTC. Full variable domain (outside the CDR3, taken from reference TRBV2 and TRBJ2-1): EPEVTQTPSHQVTQMGQEVILRCVPISNHLYFYWYRQILGQKVEFLVSFYNNEISEKSEIFDDQFSVERPDGSNFTLKIRSTKLEDSAMYFCASNSGSYNEQFFGPGTRLTVL.

This clone was recorded once. The chain uses TRBV5-1 and TRBJ2-5; D might be TRBD1 (6 bases). The CDR3 is made up of 16 amino acids. Trimming left V 3 bases short and J 2 bases short, with 17 bases between. The germline V gene encodes CDR1 SGHRS and CDR2 YFSETQ. The chain's CDR3 is CASSSTGSHAQETQYF. In nucleotides, the CDR3 is TGCGCCAGCAGCTCAACAGGGAGTCATGCACAAGAGACCCAGTACTTC.

The chain is built from TRBV3-1 (or the pseudogene TRBV3-2) and TRBJ2-2; the D is unclear. The germline gives CDR1 LGHDT, CDR2 YNNKEL (reference sequence). The CDR3 is 13 residues long. The V end was cut by 8 bases, the J end by 3 bases, with 10 bases between. CDR3 coding DNA: TGTGCCAGCTCTAAACGGGACACCGGGGAGCTGTTTTTT. The encoded protein is CASSKRDTGELFF.

The gene calls are TRBV10-3 and TRBJ2-2, with 10 bases matching TRBD1. The CDR3 is 15 residues long. Germline-derived CDR1 and CDR2 are ENHRY and SYGVKD. The V segment lost 4 bases and the J segment 6 bases; nucleotides outside the gene matches: 5. The CDR3 DNA reads as TGTGCCATCAGTGTTGGACAGGGGGAGGCCGGGGAGCTGTTTTTT. Translated: CAISVGQGEAGELFF.

This clone has a handful of counts. The V and J genes are TRBV2 and TRBJ1-1, with D tentatively TRBD1 (6 bases). This CDR3 has 15 residues. V was shortened by 7 bases and J by 1 base, with 16 bases between the two germline ends. CDR1 is SNHLY, CDR2 FYNNEI, per germline. The CDR3 DNA reads as TGTGCCAGCACTCAATCCAGGGGACAGAACACTGAAGCTTTCTTT. Its protein is CASTQSRGQNTEAFF.

This sequence joins TRBV9 and TRBJ2-5; the match to TRBD2 covers 10 bases. Germline-derived CDR1 and CDR2 are SGDLS and YYNGEE. The CDR3 loop spans 17 amino acids. Trimming removed 0 bases from V and 2 bases from J; junction bases left unmatched: 7. The CDR3 region has the DNA TGTGCCAGCAGCGTAGTCGGGCTAGCGGGGGCACAAGAGACCCAGTACTTC. Protein sequence: CASSVVGLAGAQETQYF.

This chain links TRBV7-3 with TRBJ2-5, with 8 bases lining up with TRBD1. The germline V gene encodes CDR1 SGHTA and CDR2 FQGTGA. The CDR3 is 18 residues long. Trimming took 5 bases from V and 3 from J; bases not matched to a gene: 17. CDR3: CASSPTELVRGRKETQYF. CDR3 coding DNA: TGTGCCAGCAGCCCCACGGAGTTAGTCAGGGGGCGCAAAGAGACCCAGTACTTC.

V is TRBV5-1 and J is TRBJ1-1; D is perhaps TRBD1 (6 bases). V lost 6 bases and J lost 8, with 17 bases in between. CDR1 is SGHRS and CDR2 is YFSETQ in the germline V gene. This CDR3 is built from 13 residues. The CDR3 loop is CASMKTQGFEAFF. The CDR3, as DNA: TGCGCCAGCATGAAAACGCAGGGGTTCGAAGCTTTCTTT.

DNA of the CDR3: TGTGCCATCAAGGAGGAGACAGGTTGGTCCTACGAGCAGTACTTC. Its protein is CAIKEETGWSYEQYF. The chain combines TRBV10-3 with TRBJ2-7, with D maybe TRBD1 (6 bases). The germline gives CDR1 ENHRY, CDR2 SYGVKD. This CDR3 is built from 15 residues. V was pared by 7 bases and J by 1 base, with 17 bases between.

V gene TRBV18 combines with J gene TRBJ1-1, with D perhaps TRBD1 (6 bases). Per germline, CDR1 KGHSH and CDR2 LQKENI. This CDR3 region has 16 residues. V dropped 0 bases and J dropped 0 bases, with 11 bases sitting between them. CDR3 nucleotides: TGTGCCAGCTCACCACCGAACAGGGAACTGAACACTGAAGCTTTCTTT. Its translation: CASSPPNRELNTEAFF.

About this clone itself: The DNA is left out, because the CDR3 cannot be placed on it with certainty; the CDR3 is given as TCRdb lists it. The chain recombines TRBV12-5 with TRBJ2-1; TRBD2 is the table's D call, not checked against the DNA. Germline assignment: CDR1 LGHNT and CDR2 FRNRAP. The CDR3 is 13 amino acids in total, end residues counted. CDR3 sequence: CASGFGEGNEQFF.

V usage is TRBV19 and J usage is TRBJ2-3, with 9 bases matching TRBD1. V trimming: 6 bases; J trimming: 1 base; junction bases outside the gene matches: 5. Germline V CDR1 and CDR2: LNHDA, SQIVND (reference sequence). This CDR3 is 15 amino acids long. The CDR3 region is CASRGDRAGTDTQYF. CDR3 in DNA: TGTGCCAGTAGAGGGGACAGGGCGGGCACAGATACGCAGTATTTT.

The chain joins TRBV6-5 to TRBJ1-4, with 7 bases aligning to TRBD1. Germline CDR1 reads MNHEY; CDR2 reads SVGAGI. This CDR3 is built from 16 residues. Losses at the gene ends were 0 bases for V and 4 bases for J; bases not matched to a gene: 5. CDR3 nucleotide sequence: TGTGCCAGCAGTTACTCGGTACAGGGGATTAATGAAAAACTGTTTTTT. Protein: CASSYSVQGINEKLFF.

This chain uses TRBV6-1 with TRBJ2-1, with a tentative D call TRBD1 (5 bases). V was shortened by 2 bases and J by 0 bases, with 20 bases between the two germline ends. This CDR3 spans 19 amino acids. Germline-derived CDR1 and CDR2 are MNHNS and SASEGT. In DNA, the CDR3 is TGTGCCAGCAGTGAATATGGGGCAGACCTCCGCAGCTCCTACAATGAGCAGTTCTTC. It yields the protein CASSEYGADLRSSYNEQFF.

The chain joins TRBV28 to TRBJ1-5, with 7 bases matching TRBD1. The CDR3 is made up of 16 amino acids. Trimming at V came to 2 bases and at J to 6 bases, leaving 10 bases not matched to a gene. Germline V CDR1 and CDR2: MDHEN, SYDVKM. The CDR3 spells CASSLQAGGVGQPQHF. The CDR3 DNA reads as TGTGCCAGCAGTTTACAAGCAGGGGGTGTTGGTCAGCCCCAGCATTTT.

The chain employs TRBV7-3 and TRBJ1-1; 7 bases fit TRBD1. CDR1 is SGHTA and CDR2 is FQGTGA in the germline V gene. CDR3 length: 14 amino acids. Losses at the gene ends were 5 bases for V and 3 bases for J; bases not matched to a gene: 6. CDR3 loop: CASSVGGDYTEAFF. The CDR3 nucleotides are TGTGCCAGCAGCGTAGGGGGCGATTACACTGAAGCTTTCTTT.

The rearrangement links TRBV7-2 to TRBJ2-3; TRBD2 matches 8 bases. V lost 5 bases to trimming and J lost 4 bases; unmatched junction nucleotides: 8. Germline loops: CDR1 SGHTA, CDR2 FQGNSA. The length of the CDR3 is 15 residues. The CDR3 nucleotides read TGTGCCAGCAGCCTCTCGGGGGGGCGGTCAGATACGCAGTATTTT. This gives the protein CASSLSGGRSDTQYF.

This clone appeared a few times. The genes are TRBV7-9 and TRBJ2-5, with 8 bases fitting TRBD1. The V gene end was trimmed by 3 bases and the J gene end by 2 bases; junction bases not matched to a gene: 14. CDR1 is SEHNR and CDR2 is FQNEAQ in the germline V gene (reference sequence). The CDR3 is 18 amino acids. CDR3 in amino acids: CASSFFSGQELRQETQYF. The DNA of the CDR3 is TGTGCCAGCAGCTTTTTCTCGGGACAGGAATTGCGACAAGAGACCCAGTACTTC.